Listed below are T cell receptor beta chains from one sample, sequenced in a study of T cell responses to AZD1222 COVID-19 vaccine. TCRdb's table, derived via immunoSEQ multiplex PCR, lists solely in-frame clones and lacks some. The sample lists some 120,000 clones, around nine tenths seen once, with just over 7% in the top ten. Sequenced here: peripheral blood, sampled on day 0 of AZD1222 vaccination. All receptors derive from an adult in good health. CDR3s include the opening cysteine and the closing phenylalanine or tryptophan. The D gene is left open where the match is weak. Expanded clones get a size class; other rows say once, few or many, or leave the size out.

j_call: TRBJ2-1
d_call: .
clone_size: .
v_call: TRBV5-3
cdr3_nt: TGTGCCAGAAGCTTTGAGTATTCGCAGTTCTTC
cdr3_aa: CARSFEYSQFF

j_call: TRBJ2-1
d_call: TRBD2
clone_size: .
v_call: TRBV29-1
cdr3_nt: TGCAGCGCCGAGGGCGGGAGTATAATATACAATGAGCAGTTCTTC
cdr3_aa: CSAEGGSIIYNEQFF

j_call: TRBJ1-3
d_call: TRBD1
clone_size: .
v_call: TRBV3-1/TRBV3-2
cdr3_nt: TGTGCCAGCAGCCTGACAGGGATCAGTGGAAACACCATATATTTT
cdr3_aa: CASSLTGISGNTIYF

j_call: TRBJ1-2
d_call: .
clone_size: .
v_call: TRBV27
cdr3_nt: TGTGCCAGCAGTTCCGGCTATGGCTACACCTTC
cdr3_aa: CASSSGYGYTF

j_call: TRBJ2-3
d_call: .
clone_size: .
v_call: TRBV18
cdr3_nt: TGTGCCAGCTCACCGGGCCCTTCAAGAGATACGCAGTATTTT
cdr3_aa: CASSPGPSRDTQYF

j_call: TRBJ1-5
d_call: .
clone_size: .
v_call: TRBV19
cdr3_nt: TGTGCCAGTAGTGCTTCAGGGGATAGCAATCAGCCCCAGCATTTT
cdr3_aa: CASSASGDSNQPQHF

j_call: TRBJ1-4
d_call: .
clone_size: .
v_call: TRBV28
cdr3_nt: TGTGCCAGCAGTTTTAGAAATGAAAAACTGTTTTTT
cdr3_aa: CASSFRNEKLFF

j_call: TRBJ2-3
d_call: .
clone_size: .
v_call: TRBV19
cdr3_nt: TGTGCCAGTAGTACCCAACAGGGTTCGACAGATACGCAGTATTTT
cdr3_aa: CASSTQQGSTDTQYF

j_call: TRBJ1-1
d_call: .
clone_size: .
v_call: TRBV28
cdr3_nt: TGTGCCAGCAGTTTATTGGAGGGACGGGACAAAGGTTTCTTT
cdr3_aa: CASSLLEGRDKGFF

j_call: TRBJ2-1
d_call: .
clone_size: .
v_call: TRBV14
cdr3_nt: TGTGCCAGCAGCCAAGAGGGCACATACAATGAGCAGTTCTTC
cdr3_aa: CASSQEGTYNEQFF

j_call: TRBJ1-5
d_call: .
clone_size: .
v_call: TRBV7-2
cdr3_nt: TGTGCCAGCAGCCTTGGACAGCCCGCTAGCAATCAGCCCCAGCATTTT
cdr3_aa: CASSLGQPASNQPQHF

j_call: TRBJ2-4
d_call: .
clone_size: .
v_call: TRBV12-5
cdr3_nt: TGTGCTAGTCCCACAGGATATCTAGCCAAAAACATTCAGTACTTC
cdr3_aa: CASPTGYLAKNIQYF

j_call: TRBJ1-4
d_call: .
clone_size: .
v_call: TRBV7-9
cdr3_nt: TGTGCCAGCAGCTGGGCCGGACAAAATGAAAAACTGTTTTTT
cdr3_aa: CASSWAGQNEKLFF

j_call: TRBJ2-7
d_call: .
clone_size: few
v_call: TRBV7-9
cdr3_nt: TGTGCCAGCAGCCTAGGATGGCCAGGGGGGGAGCAGTACTTC
cdr3_aa: CASSLGWPGGEQYF

j_call: TRBJ2-1
d_call: TRBD2
clone_size: once
v_call: TRBV6-6
cdr3_nt: TGTGCCAGCAGTTCTAGCGGGAGATACAATGAGCAGTTCTTC
cdr3_aa: CASSSSGRYNEQFF

j_call: TRBJ1-2
d_call: .
clone_size: .
v_call: TRBV18
cdr3_nt: TGTGCCAGCTCACCTGTAAGCCAGGGCCGTGACTATGGCTACACCTTC
cdr3_aa: CASSPVSQGRDYGYTF

j_call: TRBJ2-1
d_call: TRBD2
clone_size: .
v_call: TRBV7-6
cdr3_nt: TGTGCCAGCCGACTAGCGGGAGGTAAAGGGTTCAATGAGCAGTTCTTC
cdr3_aa: CASRLAGGKGFNEQFF

j_call: TRBJ2-7
d_call: .
clone_size: .
v_call: TRBV7-8
cdr3_nt: TGTGCCAGCAGCTTAAAGGTCGTGACTTGGAGCTCCTACGAGCAGTACTTC
cdr3_aa: CASSLKVVTWSSYEQYF

j_call: TRBJ2-5
d_call: TRBD1
clone_size: once
v_call: TRBV12-3/TRBV12-4
cdr3_nt: TGTGCCAGCAGTCGACAGGGATGGACCCAGTACTTC
cdr3_aa: CASSRQGWTQYF

j_call: TRBJ2-3
d_call: TRBD2
clone_size: .
v_call: TRBV10-2
cdr3_nt: TGCGCCAGCACCTCCGGCGCGGGAGCGACAGATACGCAGTATTTT
cdr3_aa: CASTSGAGATDTQYF

j_call: TRBJ2-1
d_call: .
clone_size: .
v_call: TRBV28
cdr3_nt: TGTGCCAGCCTAGGCAATGAGCAGTTCTTC
cdr3_aa: CASLGNEQFF

j_call: TRBJ1-2
d_call: .
clone_size: .
v_call: TRBV9
cdr3_nt: TGTGCCAGCAGCCTCTCAGGGAGGAACTATGGCTACACCTTC
cdr3_aa: CASSLSGRNYGYTF

j_call: TRBJ2-7
d_call: TRBD1
clone_size: .
v_call: TRBV19
cdr3_nt: TGTGCCAGTAGTTACAAGCCGGGACAGGGTTCCTACGAGCAGTACTTC
cdr3_aa: CASSYKPGQGSYEQYF

j_call: TRBJ1-2
d_call: .
clone_size: .
v_call: TRBV4-2
cdr3_nt: TGTGCCAGCAGCCAAGTAGTCGGCAGCGCTAACTATGGCTACACCTTC
cdr3_aa: CASSQVVGSANYGYTF

j_call: TRBJ2-1
d_call: .
clone_size: once
v_call: TRBV25-1
cdr3_nt: TGTGCCAGCAGTGAAGCGACAGACAATGAGCAGTTCTTC
cdr3_aa: CASSEATDNEQFF

j_call: TRBJ1-2
d_call: .
clone_size: .
v_call: TRBV3-1/TRBV3-2
cdr3_nt: TGTGCCAGCAGCCAAGATCGCAGGGACTATGGCTACACCTTC
cdr3_aa: CASSQDRRDYGYTF

j_call: TRBJ2-7
d_call: TRBD1
clone_size: .
v_call: TRBV28
cdr3_nt: TGTGCCAGCAGCGAAACCGGGACAGGGGGCGACGAGCAGTACTTC
cdr3_aa: CASSETGTGGDEQYF

j_call: TRBJ1-2
d_call: .
clone_size: .
v_call: TRBV24-1
cdr3_nt: TGTGCCACCAGTGATTTTCGCAGGAACTATGGCTACACCTTC
cdr3_aa: CATSDFRRNYGYTF

j_call: TRBJ1-5
d_call: TRBD1
clone_size: .
v_call: TRBV7-2
cdr3_nt: TGTGCCAGCAGCCCATTCGGACAGGGCTCGCGTCAGCCCCAGCATTTT
cdr3_aa: CASSPFGQGSRQPQHF

j_call: TRBJ1-2
d_call: .
clone_size: .
v_call: TRBV24-1
cdr3_nt: TGTGCCACCAGTGATTTAGACGAGTCCTCTGGTGGCTACACCTTC
cdr3_aa: CATSDLDESSGGYTF

j_call: TRBJ2-6
d_call: .
clone_size: .
v_call: TRBV24-1
cdr3_nt: TGTGCCACCAGTGAAAGGGCTGGGGCCAACGTCCTGACTTTC
cdr3_aa: CATSERAGANVLTF

j_call: TRBJ2-1
d_call: .
clone_size: .
v_call: TRBV27
cdr3_nt: TGTGCCAGCAGTTCTTTCATTTACAATGAGCAGTTCTTC
cdr3_aa: CASSSFIYNEQFF

j_call: TRBJ1-2
d_call: .
clone_size: .
v_call: TRBV3-1/TRBV3-2
cdr3_nt: TGTGCCAGCAGCCAAGGGGATGGCTACACCTTC
cdr3_aa: CASSQGDGYTF

j_call: TRBJ1-4
d_call: TRBD1
clone_size: .
v_call: TRBV6-5
cdr3_nt: TGTGCCAGCAGGAGGGACAGGACTATTTTCGAAAAACTGTTTTTT
cdr3_aa: CASRRDRTIFEKLFF

j_call: TRBJ1-1
d_call: .
clone_size: once
v_call: TRBV6-6
cdr3_nt: TGTGCCAGCAGTTACTCGAAAACTGAAGCTTTCTTT
cdr3_aa: CASSYSKTEAFF

j_call: TRBJ1-2
d_call: .
clone_size: once
v_call: TRBV19
cdr3_nt: TGTGCCAGTACAGACGGAGGATTGAGCTACACCTTC
cdr3_aa: CASTDGGLSYTF

j_call: TRBJ1-1
d_call: TRBD1
clone_size: .
v_call: TRBV28
cdr3_nt: TGTGCCAGCAGCCCCTATGGTGGGACAGGGTCCGAAGCTTTCTTT
cdr3_aa: CASSPYGGTGSEAFF

j_call: TRBJ1-5
d_call: .
clone_size: .
v_call: TRBV7-2
cdr3_nt: TGTGCCAGCAGCTTTCTGGGAAATCAGCCCCAGCATTTT
cdr3_aa: CASSFLGNQPQHF

j_call: TRBJ1-5
d_call: .
clone_size: .
v_call: TRBV28
cdr3_nt: TGTGCCAGCTATCAAGGGGGGGGCAATCAGCCCCAGCATTTT
cdr3_aa: CASYQGGGNQPQHF

j_call: TRBJ2-2
d_call: .
clone_size: .
v_call: TRBV7-9
cdr3_nt: TGTGCCAGAACTGGGACCGCGAACACCGGGGAGCTGTTTTTT
cdr3_aa: CARTGTANTGELFF

j_call: TRBJ2-6
d_call: TRBD1
clone_size: .
v_call: TRBV7-2
cdr3_nt: TGTGCCAGCAGCCCCCAGGACAGGGGGCTTGGGGCCAACGTCCTGACTTTC
cdr3_aa: CASSPQDRGLGANVLTF

j_call: TRBJ1-1
d_call: .
clone_size: .
v_call: TRBV29-1
cdr3_nt: TGCAGCGGCGGTGATGAGTACACTGAAGCTTTCTTT
cdr3_aa: CSGGDEYTEAFF

j_call: TRBJ2-5
d_call: .
clone_size: .
v_call: TRBV29-1
cdr3_nt: TGCAGCGTTCATCGAGGGGGAGAGACCCAGTACTTC
cdr3_aa: CSVHRGGETQYF

j_call: TRBJ2-2
d_call: TRBD2
clone_size: .
v_call: TRBV28
cdr3_nt: TGTGCCAGCAGTTCACCCGGGACTAGTAGTGTCGGGGAGCTGTTTTTT
cdr3_aa: CASSSPGTSSVGELFF

j_call: TRBJ1-5
d_call: TRBD1
clone_size: .
v_call: TRBV9
cdr3_nt: TGTGCCAGCAGCCAGGGGGACGTGGGTCAGCCCCAGCATTTT
cdr3_aa: CASSQGDVGQPQHF

j_call: TRBJ2-5
d_call: TRBD2
clone_size: once
v_call: TRBV5-8
cdr3_nt: TGTGCCAGCAGCTTGGGGAGGAGACTAGCGGGAGAGACCCAGTACTTC
cdr3_aa: CASSLGRRLAGETQYF

j_call: TRBJ2-7
d_call: TRBD2
clone_size: .
v_call: TRBV7-2
cdr3_nt: TGTGCCAGCAGCGAAAGTGCTTGGACTAGCGGGAGGGCCCGTTACGAGCAGTACTTC
cdr3_aa: CASSESAWTSGRARYEQYF

j_call: TRBJ1-1
d_call: TRBD1
clone_size: once
v_call: TRBV7-9
cdr3_nt: TGTGCCAGCAGCTTAGCACAGGGGGATGTCACTGAAGCTTTCTTT
cdr3_aa: CASSLAQGDVTEAFF

j_call: TRBJ1-2
d_call: TRBD1
clone_size: .
v_call: TRBV29-1
cdr3_nt: TGCAGCGTTCCGGGACAGGGGGAATCTGGCTACACCTTC
cdr3_aa: CSVPGQGESGYTF

j_call: TRBJ2-2
d_call: TRBD1
clone_size: .
v_call: TRBV7-9
cdr3_nt: TGTGCCAGCAGACGAGGACAGGGGGCGAACACCGGGGAGCTGTTTTTT
cdr3_aa: CASRRGQGANTGELFF

j_call: TRBJ2-1
d_call: TRBD2
clone_size: .
v_call: TRBV9
cdr3_nt: TGTGCCAGCAGCGGCTACGGGACTAGCGGGAAAAATGAGCAGTTCTTC
cdr3_aa: CASSGYGTSGKNEQFF

j_call: TRBJ1-1
d_call: .
clone_size: .
v_call: TRBV11-2
cdr3_nt: TGTGCCAGCACTTTTATGTGGGACACTGAAGCTTTCTTT
cdr3_aa: CASTFMWDTEAFF

j_call: TRBJ2-7
d_call: TRBD2
clone_size: .
v_call: TRBV7-9
cdr3_nt: TGTGCCAGCAGCCCCGCGGCTGCGGGAGTGGGGGAGCAGTACTTC
cdr3_aa: CASSPAAAGVGEQYF

j_call: TRBJ2-7
d_call: .
clone_size: .
v_call: TRBV7-8
cdr3_nt: TGTGCCAGCAGCTTAGTTGGCGGCTCAGTCGACGAGCAGTACTTC
cdr3_aa: CASSLVGGSVDEQYF

j_call: TRBJ2-3
d_call: TRBD2
clone_size: .
v_call: TRBV19
cdr3_nt: TGTGCCAGTAGTATCATAGCGGGAGGCTCGGGAGACACAGATACGCAGTATTTT
cdr3_aa: CASSIIAGGSGDTDTQYF

j_call: TRBJ2-1
d_call: .
clone_size: .
v_call: TRBV9
cdr3_nt: TGTGCCAGCAGTAGGGGGGGATCCTACAATGAGCAGTTCTTC
cdr3_aa: CASSRGGSYNEQFF

j_call: TRBJ2-2
d_call: .
clone_size: .
v_call: TRBV5-1
cdr3_nt: TGCGCCAGCAGCTTGGGTCAGCTACACGGGGAGCTGTTTTTT
cdr3_aa: CASSLGQLHGELFF

j_call: TRBJ2-2
d_call: .
clone_size: .
v_call: TRBV7-9
cdr3_nt: TGTGCCAGCAGCTTCGCAGACGGGAACACCGGGGAGCTGTTTTTT
cdr3_aa: CASSFADGNTGELFF

j_call: TRBJ1-2
d_call: .
clone_size: .
v_call: TRBV7-9
cdr3_nt: TGTGCCAGCAGCTTAAACGGCAGGGAAACTGGCTACACCTTC
cdr3_aa: CASSLNGRETGYTF